The rows below give T cell receptor beta chains drawn from one sample of a study of blood T cell repertoires in COVID-19. TCRdb's copy holds only in-frame clones and misses some; the assay was immunoSEQ multiplex PCR. The sample has 350,000 or so clones, about 90% seen once. The source material was PBMCs or T cells enriched from blood (not recorded which). The receptors were sampled from a woman under 40 who had recovered from COVID-19. The CDR3 runs from the conserved cysteine through the conserved F or W. A D gene is named only where the DNA matches it firmly. A row's size may be missing; if present it is once, few, many or a size class.

len	abundance	v_gene	d_gene	j_gene	CDR3aa	CDR3nt
15	NA	TRBV5-4	TRBD2	TRBJ2-5	CASREGTSGGGTQYF	TGTGCCAGCAGAGAGGGGACTAGCGGGGGGGGGACCCAGTACTTC
16	few	TRBV27	NA	TRBJ2-6	CASGPAGAGGANVLTF	TGTGCCAGCGGCCCGGCGGGCGCGGGTGGGGCCAACGTCCTGACTTTC
12	NA	TRBV12-3/TRBV12-4	NA	TRBJ2-5	CASSSTGETQYF	TGTGCCAGCAGTTCCACAGGGGAGACCCAGTACTTC
14	few	TRBV18	NA	TRBJ2-7	CASSPPDRQYEQYF	TGTGCCAGCTCACCACCGGACAGACAATACGAGCAGTACTTC
14	few	TRBV5-1	NA	TRBJ1-4	CASSLGQIMEKLFF	TGCGCCAGCAGCTTGGGCCAGATTATGGAAAAACTGTTTTTT
14	NA	TRBV6-5	NA	TRBJ1-5	CASSYEQGVQPQHF	TGTGCCAGCAGTTACGAGCAGGGCGTCCAGCCCCAGCATTTT
15	NA	TRBV6-5	TRBD1	TRBJ1-2	CASRLQGANNYGYTF	TGTGCCAGCAGGCTGCAGGGGGCGAACAACTATGGCTACACCTTC
15	NA	TRBV6-6	NA	TRBJ1-3	CASSPLAGSGNTIYF	TGTGCCAGCAGTCCACTCGCGGGGTCTGGAAACACCATATATTTT
15	NA	TRBV28	TRBD2	TRBJ2-3	CASSWGEGRGDTQYF	TGTGCCAGCAGTTGGGGGGAGGGAAGGGGAGATACGCAGTATTTT
14	NA	TRBV7-9	NA	TRBJ2-7	CASSLNRESYEQYF	TGTGCCAGCAGCTTAAACAGGGAGTCCTACGAGCAGTACTTC
15	NA	TRBV5-1	NA	TRBJ1-4	CASSLEGGLREKLFF	TGCGCCAGCAGCTTGGAGGGGGGGCTCAGGGAAAAACTGTTTTTT
14	NA	TRBV5-1	NA	TRBJ1-1	CASYYREENTEAFF	TGCGCCAGCTACTACAGGGAAGAGAACACTGAAGCTTTCTTT
15	NA	TRBV18	NA	TRBJ2-5	CASSPTGHDQETQYF	TGTGCCAGCTCACCTACGGGACACGACCAAGAGACCCAGTACTTC
13	NA	TRBV29-1	NA	TRBJ1-2	CSVEIDRSSGYTF	TGCAGCGTTGAGATCGACAGGAGCTCTGGCTACACCTTC
13	once	TRBV19	NA	TRBJ1-5	CASSIAEDQPQHF	TGTGCCAGTAGTATAGCAGAGGATCAGCCCCAGCATTTT
14	NA	TRBV4-3	NA	TRBJ1-6	CASSGGAFSALLHF	TGCGCCAGCAGCGGGGGGGCCTTTTCTGCACTCCTCCACTTT
18	NA	TRBV7-8	TRBD1	TRBJ1-6	CASSLARQGGLINSPLHF	TGTGCCAGCAGCTTAGCCCGACAGGGAGGCCTAATTAATTCACCCCTCCACTTT
17	NA	TRBV5-1	TRBD2	TRBJ2-5	CASSPTGLAGVGETQYF	TGCGCCAGCAGCCCCACAGGGCTAGCGGGGGTGGGAGAGACCCAGTACTTC
15	NA	TRBV5-1	TRBD1	TRBJ2-1	CASSPGTGSYNEQFF	TGCGCCAGCAGCCCGGGGACAGGCTCCTACAATGAGCAGTTCTTC
16	NA	TRBV7-8	TRBD1	TRBJ2-6	CASSPTDRAGANVLTF	TGTGCCAGCAGCCCCACGGACAGGGCTGGGGCCAACGTCCTGACTTTC
15	once	TRBV7-2	TRBD1	TRBJ1-5	CASSFGDRVGQPQHF	TGTGCCAGCAGCTTCGGGGACAGGGTAGGTCAGCCCCAGCATTTT
15	once	TRBV9	TRBD1	TRBJ2-7	CASSVGTGQPYEQYF	TGTGCCAGCAGCGTAGGGACAGGGCAACCCTACGAGCAGTACTTC
17	NA	TRBV28	TRBD1	TRBJ1-2	CASSLVGQGARNYGYTF	TGTGCCAGCAGTTTGGTGGGACAGGGGGCACGGAACTATGGCTACACCTTC
15	NA	TRBV28	TRBD1	TRBJ1-2	CASTAGTGGPYGYTF	TGTGCCAGCACCGCCGGGACAGGGGGCCCCTATGGCTACACCTTC
15	NA	TRBV15	NA	TRBJ2-5	CATSSERRLLQTQYF	TGTGCCACCAGCTCCGAGCGGAGGCTTCTTCAGACCCAGTACTTC
16	NA	TRBV19	TRBD1	TRBJ2-2	CASSLPGQGNTGELFF	TGTGCCAGTAGCTTACCGGGACAGGGTAACACCGGGGAGCTGTTTTTT
14	NA	TRBV18	TRBD1	TRBJ1-1	CASTVGDRAFEAFF	TGTGCCAGCACCGTTGGGGACAGGGCTTTCGAAGCTTTCTTT
14	NA	TRBV5-6	TRBD1	TRBJ1-2	CASSWNRGGYGYTF	TGTGCCAGCAGCTGGAACAGGGGGGGCTATGGCTACACCTTC
15	NA	TRBV11-2	NA	TRBJ2-1	CASSLEARRYNEQFF	TGTGCCAGCAGCTTAGAGGCGCGGAGATACAATGAGCAGTTCTTC
15	NA	TRBV15	NA	TRBJ1-4	CATSRGQGQSEKLFF	TGTGCCACCAGCAGAGGGCAGGGGCAGAGCGAAAAACTGTTTTTT
17	once	TRBV28	NA	TRBJ1-5	CASSFLQGPLGNQPQHF	TGTGCCAGCAGTTTTCTTCAAGGCCCACTAGGCAATCAGCCCCAGCATTTT
15	NA	TRBV27	NA	TRBJ2-1	CASSLGGGINNEQFF	TGTGCCAGCAGTTTAGGTGGGGGGATAAACAATGAGCAGTTCTTC
15	NA	TRBV25-1	NA	TRBJ2-2	CASSLGGDVTGELFF	TGTGCCAGCAGCTTAGGGGGGGACGTCACCGGGGAGCTGTTTTTT
13	NA	TRBV7-8	TRBD1	TRBJ1-6	CASSSTGDSPLHF	TGTGCCAGCAGCTCAACAGGGGACTCACCCCTCCACTTT
14	many	TRBV7-2	TRBD1	TRBJ1-1	CASSQDRWNTEAFF	TGTGCCAGCAGCCAGGACAGGTGGAACACTGAAGCTTTCTTT
14	NA	TRBV28	NA	TRBJ1-2	CASSLPGPNYGYTF	TGTGCCAGCAGTTTACCAGGGCCTAACTATGGCTACACCTTC
14	NA	TRBV2	NA	TRBJ1-2	CASSGRGALDGYTF	TGTGCCAGCAGTGGGAGGGGTGCCCTGGATGGCTACACCTTC
14	NA	TRBV5-6	NA	TRBJ1-4	CASSLSVVDEKLFF	TGTGCCAGCAGCTTGTCGGTGGTGGATGAAAAACTGTTTTTT
14	NA	TRBV9	NA	TRBJ2-3	CASSVGLGGDTQYF	TGTGCCAGCAGCGTAGGATTAGGGGGAGATACGCAGTATTTT
16	NA	TRBV7-9	NA	TRBJ2-3	CASSLAGPLSTDTQYF	TGTGCCAGCAGCTTAGCGGGGCCCCTTAGCACAGATACGCAGTATTTT